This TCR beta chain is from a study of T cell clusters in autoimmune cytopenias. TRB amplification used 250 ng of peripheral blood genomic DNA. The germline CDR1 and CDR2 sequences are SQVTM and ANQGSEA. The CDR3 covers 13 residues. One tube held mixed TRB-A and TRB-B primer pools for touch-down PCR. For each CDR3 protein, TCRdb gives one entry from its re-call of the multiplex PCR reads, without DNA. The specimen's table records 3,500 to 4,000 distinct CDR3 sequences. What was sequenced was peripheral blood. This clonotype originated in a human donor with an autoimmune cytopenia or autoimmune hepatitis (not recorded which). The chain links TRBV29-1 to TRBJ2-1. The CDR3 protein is CSVASALYNEQFF.